This TCR beta chain was recovered during a study of shared clonotypes between healthy human individuals. Samples left unsorted employed tens of millions of PBMCs for genomic DNA. Findings and caveats of the study: Clonotype sharing levels among donors were expected to vary with sequencing depth.

The CDR3 has 13 residues. V lost 1 base and J lost 2, with 5 bases in between. Per the germline V gene, CDR1 is KGHSH and CDR2 is LQKENI. As for this clone: No antigen is known for it.

It was across several immunoSEQ plates that each subset's genomic DNA was evenly split. Spread over ten immunoSEQ deep assay plates, unsorted PBMC DNA underwent sequencing. Sequencing used immunoSEQ multiplex PCR; TCRdb keeps in-frame clones, though not all of them. The table includes about 470,000 clones, around 75% detected once. The specimen sequenced was PBMCs. This sequence was found in a woman between 40 and 50 years old in good health. Some clones in this sample may be carry-over from other donors' samples. The genes are TRBV18 and TRBJ2-5; a weak D match, TRBD2 (5 bases). The chain's CDR3 is CASSPREQETQYF. The CDR3 DNA reads as TGTGCCAGCTCACCACGGGAGCAAGAGACCCAGTACTTC.